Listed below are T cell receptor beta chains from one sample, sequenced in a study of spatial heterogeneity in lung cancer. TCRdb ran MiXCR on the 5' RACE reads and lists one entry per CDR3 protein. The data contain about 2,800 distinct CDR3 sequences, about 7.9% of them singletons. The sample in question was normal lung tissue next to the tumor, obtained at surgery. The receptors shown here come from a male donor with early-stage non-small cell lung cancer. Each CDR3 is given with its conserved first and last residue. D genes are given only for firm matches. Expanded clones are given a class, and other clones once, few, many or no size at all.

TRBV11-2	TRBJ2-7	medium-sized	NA	CASSKTGTPPYEQYF	TGTGCCAGCAGTAAGACCGGGACTCCGCCCTACGAGCAGTACTTC
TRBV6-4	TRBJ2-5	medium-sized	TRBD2	CASSDSASGITETQYF	TGTGCCAGCAGTGACTCAGCTAGCGGGATTACAGAGACCCAGTACTTC
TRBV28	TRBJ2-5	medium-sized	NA	CASSLYAGTYQETQYF	TGTGCCAGCAGTTTATATGCGGGGACGTACCAAGAGACCCAGTACTTC
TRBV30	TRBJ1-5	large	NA	CAWSYSGGISNQPQHF	TGTGCCTGGAGTTACAGCGGCGGGATAAGCAATCAGCCCCAGCATTTT
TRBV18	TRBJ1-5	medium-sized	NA	CASSPDGHNQPQHF	TGTGCCAGCTCACCAGACGGCCACAATCAGCCCCAGCATTTT
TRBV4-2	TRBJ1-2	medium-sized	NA	CASSGRYRNLYGYTF	TGTGCCAGCAGCGGCCGCTACCGAAACCTCTATGGCTACACCTTC
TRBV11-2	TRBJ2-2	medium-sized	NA	CASSLASWELFF	TGTGCCAGCAGCTTAGCTAGCTGGGAGCTGTTTTTT
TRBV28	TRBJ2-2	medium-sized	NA	CASSFGLAVNTGELFF	TGTGCCAGCAGTTTTGGCCTAGCAGTGAACACCGGGGAGCTGTTTTTT
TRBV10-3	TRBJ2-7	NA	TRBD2	CAISEVPSGPSYEQYF	TGTGCCATCAGTGAGGTCCCTAGCGGTCCCTCCTACGAGCAGTACTTC
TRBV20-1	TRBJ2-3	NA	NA	CRGGGVSTDTQYF	TGCAGGGGCGGTGGGGTGAGCACAGATACGCAGTATTTT